The next 2 T cell receptor beta chains were all read from a single sample in a study of blood T cell repertoires in COVID-19. Measured with immunoSEQ multiplex PCR; TCRdb has only the in-frame clones, and not every one. The repertoire holds over 200,000 clones, with 70% to 90% as singletons. Sequencing used peripheral blood. The receptors here all came from a woman aged 40 to 49 with acute or convalescent COVID-19.

The rearrangement links TRBV6-5 to TRBJ2-2, with 13 bases fitting TRBD2. Trimming removed 0 bases from V and 6 bases from J; junction bases left unmatched: 1. CDR1 is MNHEY and CDR2 is SVGAGI in the germline V gene. This CDR3 has 16 amino acids. The CDR3: CASSYSTSGGPGELFF. In DNA, the CDR3 is TGTGCCAGCAGTTACTCGACTAGCGGGGGGCCCGGGGAGCTGTTTTTT.

This clone was observed once. The CDR3 reads CASRPQAGTEAFF. CDR3 in DNA: TGTGCCAGTAGACCCCAGGCGGGAACTGAAGCTTTCTTT. The chain has TRBV19 and TRBJ1-1; unclear D gene. This CDR3 has 13 residues. The V gene lost 6 bases and the J gene lost 5 bases, with 13 bases spanning the gap. Germline V gene data show CDR1 as LNHDA and CDR2 as SQIVND (reference sequence).